This T cell receptor (beta chain) was observed in a study of blood T cell repertoires in COVID-19. Study in general: Material from acute and convalescent COVID-19 was sourced from the United States, Italy and Spain. Sources were T cells, B-cell-depleted T cells, or PBMCs; the material itself was cDNA or gDNA.

Per the authors' pipeline: Nucleated cell number was recorded as an estimate derived from reference gene primer amplification. Clones were sequenced by immunoSEQ multiplex PCR, and TCRdb holds only the in-frame ones, with some missing. V and J calls and clone size come straight from that table; D and trimming were deduced from the DNA. Among approximately 200,000 clones listed, 80% to 85% were seen once. Sequencing was carried out using peripheral blood. The TCR was taken from a woman aged 80 or over with COVID-19, enrolled during active disease.

CDR3 bases: TGTGCCAGCAGCACAGGATACGGAACTAACTATGGCTACACCTTC. Residues: CASSTGYGTNYGYTF. J is TRBJ1-2 and V is TRBV5-5; D might be TRBD1 (5 bases). V lost 4 bases, J lost 0 bases, and 13 bases lay in between. Germline V gives CDR1 SGHKS, CDR2 YYEKEE (reference sequence). This CDR3 has 15 amino acids.